Listed below are T cell receptor beta chains from one sample, sequenced in a study of blood T cell repertoires in COVID-19. Sequenced by immunoSEQ multiplex PCR; TCRdb stores in-frame clones only, minus some. The sample includes around 350,000 clones, approximately 86% of them seen just once. Sequenced material: peripheral blood. The receptors here all came from a human donor in a cohort sampled during active COVID-19. Both conserved end residues are part of each CDR3. The order of the fields is V gene, D gene, J gene, clone size, CDR3 DNA, CDR3 protein. The D gene is left open where the match is weak. Only some rows state a clone size, as once, few, many or a class for expanded clones.

>TRBV7-8|TRBD2|TRBJ2-5|.
TGTGCCAGCAGCTTAGCGCCGGGAGCGGGGGTCCCAGGGACCCAGTACTTC
CASSLAPGAGVPGTQYF
>TRBV5-4|.|TRBJ2-5|.
TGTGCCAGCAGCTTGGGGGCCGGCCAAGAGACCCAGTACTTC
CASSLGAGQETQYF
>TRBV19|TRBD1|TRBJ1-2|.
TGTGCCAGTACCCCGGGACAGACTAACTATGGCTACACCTTC
CASTPGQTNYGYTF
>TRBV25-1|.|TRBJ2-3|.
TGTGCCAGCAGGTCTTCATCAGGGGCGGGTACAGATACGCAGTATTTT
CASRSSSGAGTDTQYF
>TRBV6-5|.|TRBJ1-2|once
TGTGCCAGCAGCCCCCCGCTGGGGGCGCCCCATGGCTACACCTTC
CASSPPLGAPHGYTF
>TRBV3-1/TRBV3-2|TRBD1|TRBJ2-5|once
TGTGCCAGCAGGCCACAGGGGGGCCTGACCCAGTACTTC
CASRPQGGLTQYF
>TRBV10-3|TRBD1|TRBJ2-3|.
TGTGCCATCAGTGAGTCAGAAAAAGGACAGGGGATGGCAGATACGCAGTATTTT
CAISESEKGQGMADTQYF
>TRBV27|TRBD1|TRBJ1-1|.
TGTGCCAGCAGTTACAGGGGGGTGAACACTGAAGCTTTCTTT
CASSYRGVNTEAFF
>TRBV5-1|TRBD2|TRBJ2-7|.
TGCGCCAGCAGCTTGGGGGCGGGGGAGTACGAGCAGTACTTC
CASSLGAGEYEQYF
>TRBV5-1|.|TRBJ1-1|.
TGCGCCAGCAGCTTCAGGTCAGACACTGAAGCTTTCTTT
CASSFRSDTEAFF
>TRBV5-1|TRBD1|TRBJ1-4|.
TGCGCCAGCAGCAAAGGACAGGGACCGGCTGAAAAACTGTTTTTT
CASSKGQGPAEKLFF
>TRBV9|TRBD1|TRBJ2-7|once
TGTGCCAGCAGCGTAGGGACAGGGATTACCTACGAGCAGTACTTC
CASSVGTGITYEQYF
>TRBV12-5|.|TRBJ2-1|.
TGTGCTAGTGGTTTGCGGGTCAATGAGCAGTTCTTC
CASGLRVNEQFF
>TRBV6-5|TRBD2|TRBJ2-4|.
TGTGCCAGCAGTTATGAGGTAGCGGGAGTGAACATTCAGTACTTC
CASSYEVAGVNIQYF
>TRBV3-1/TRBV3-2|TRBD2|TRBJ2-3|.
TGTGCCAGCAGCCCCACGGGGGGGGCGTTTAAAGATACGCAGTATTTT
CASSPTGGAFKDTQYF
>TRBV2|TRBD2|TRBJ2-1|.
TGTGCCAGCAGGACTAGCGGGGGACGTGGTGAGCAGTTCTTC
CASRTSGGRGEQFF
>TRBV2|TRBD2|TRBJ2-1|few
TGTGCCAGCAGTGGACTAGCGGGGATCTACAATGAGCAGTTCTTC
CASSGLAGIYNEQFF
>TRBV7-8|TRBD2|TRBJ2-1|.
TGTGCCAGCAGCTTAGGAGGGAGGGATGAGCAGTTCTTC
CASSLGGRDEQFF
>TRBV28|TRBD2|TRBJ2-2|.
TGTGCCAGCAGTTTAGCGGGAGAATCCGACACCGGGGAGCTGTTTTTT
CASSLAGESDTGELFF
>TRBV7-2|TRBD2|TRBJ2-3|.
TGTGCCAGCAGCTTAGTGGCGGCGGGGGGAAGAGATACGCAGTATTTT
CASSLVAAGGRDTQYF
>TRBV4-1|.|TRBJ1-5|.
TGCGCCAGCAGCCAAGTGGGAGGTGCTCAGCCCCAGCATTTT
CASSQVGGAQPQHF
>TRBV5-1|.|TRBJ1-4|.
TGCGCCAGCAGTGGAGGGGCAACTAATGAAAAACTGTTTTTT
CASSGGATNEKLFF
>TRBV19|.|TRBJ2-4|.
TGTGCCAGTAGTGGGACTCCCAACCCCAAAAACATTCAGTACTTC
CASSGTPNPKNIQYF
>TRBV3-1/TRBV3-2|TRBD2|TRBJ2-1|.
TGTGCCAGCAGCTCCCCGGGAGTAGCGGGAGAAGGTGAGCAGTTCTTC
CASSSPGVAGEGEQFF
>TRBV3-1/TRBV3-2|TRBD1|TRBJ2-3|.
TGTGCCAGCAGCCCATGGAAGGGGGCTAACACAGATACGCAGTATTTT
CASSPWKGANTDTQYF
>TRBV7-8|.|TRBJ2-2|.
TGTGCCAGCAGACAGACAGGGAACACCGGGGAGCTGTTTTTT
CASRQTGNTGELFF
>TRBV6-2/TRBV6-3|TRBD2|TRBJ2-3|.
TGTGCCAGCAGTTACTCCGGGACTAGCGGCCACCCGGGTACGCAGTATTTT
CASSYSGTSGHPGTQYF
>TRBV28|TRBD2|TRBJ2-1|.
TGTGCCAGCAGTCCCGCCGGGACTAGCGGGCCGTTAGATGAGCAGTTCTTC
CASSPAGTSGPLDEQFF
>TRBV6-2/TRBV6-3|.|TRBJ1-5|.
TGTGCCAGCAGCAAGATCTATTACAGAAGCAATCAGCCCCAGCATTTT
CASSKIYYRSNQPQHF
>TRBV19|.|TRBJ2-2|once
TGTGCCAGTAGTGAATTGTTGACAGGAGCGAACACCGGGGAGCTGTTTTTT
CASSELLTGANTGELFF
>TRBV5-6|.|TRBJ2-7|.
TGTGCCAGCGGGCCGGACTCTAGCGTCTACGAGCAGTACTTC
CASGPDSSVYEQYF
>TRBV9|.|TRBJ1-3|.
TGTGCCAGCAGCGTAGAACAGGCTGGTGAGGCTGGAAACACCATATATTTT
CASSVEQAGEAGNTIYF
>TRBV5-5|TRBD2|TRBJ2-7|.
TGTGCCAGCAGCTTGTTAGCGGGGGTTGGCGAGCAGTACTTC
CASSLLAGVGEQYF
>TRBV7-8|TRBD2|TRBJ2-5|.
TGTGCCAGCAGCTTTCGTAGCGGGGGGGTCCAAGAGACCCAGTACTTC
CASSFRSGGVQETQYF
>TRBV7-2|.|TRBJ1-4|.
TGTGCCAGCAGCTTAGACATGCAGGAAAAACTGTTTTTT
CASSLDMQEKLFF
>TRBV11-2|.|TRBJ1-2|.
TGTGCCAGCAGCTTAGGCCTAGGGGAGGGCTATGGCTACACCTTC
CASSLGLGEGYGYTF
>TRBV27|.|TRBJ1-5|.
TGTGCCAGCCCCTATAGTAAGGTAGGGGGAGACAGTCAGCCCCAGCATTTT
CASPYSKVGGDSQPQHF
>TRBV2|.|TRBJ2-2|.
TGTGCCAGCACCCCACTGGGCCCTGGGACCGGGGAGCTGTTTTTT
CASTPLGPGTGELFF
>TRBV6-5|TRBD1|TRBJ2-5|.
TGTGCCAGCAGTCCGAGACAGGGGGCCAGGGAGACCCAGTACTTC
CASSPRQGARETQYF
>TRBV9|.|TRBJ1-6|.
TGTGCCAGCAGCCAGTCGGGCTCCTATAATTCACCCCTCCACTTT
CASSQSGSYNSPLHF
>TRBV7-9|.|TRBJ1-5|.
TGTGCCAGCAGCTTAGAATCACAGTGGGCCCAGCATTTT
CASSLESQWAQHF
>TRBV20-1|TRBD2|TRBJ2-1|.
TGCAGTGCTAGTAGGCTAGCGGGCTACAATGAGCAGTTCTTC
CSASRLAGYNEQFF
>TRBV7-9|TRBD2|TRBJ2-5|.
TGTGCCAGCAGGGCCACGAGCGGGGGAGCTCTCCAAGAGACCCAGTACTTC
CASRATSGGALQETQYF
>TRBV19|TRBD1|TRBJ1-2|.
TGTGCCAGTAGTATACAGGGGGCTGACTATGGCTACACCTTC
CASSIQGADYGYTF
>TRBV19|.|TRBJ1-6|once
TGTGCCAGTAGTCAACCTCAGGGATCCGATTCACCCCTCCACTTT
CASSQPQGSDSPLHF
>TRBV5-5|TRBD1|TRBJ1-1|.
TGTGCCAGCAGTAGGGACAGTGAAGCTTTCTTT
CASSRDSEAFF
>TRBV5-1|TRBD1|TRBJ1-2|.
TGCGCCAGCAGCTTACGAGAGACAGGGCTAGGTGGCTACACCTTC
CASSLRETGLGGYTF
>TRBV2|.|TRBJ1-2|.
TGTGCCAGCAGTGAAGGGACAGTTAACTATGGCTACACCTTC
CASSEGTVNYGYTF
>TRBV21-1|.|TRBJ2-7|.
TGTGCCAGCAGCAAAGTTTGCGGAGGTGGAAACGAGCAGTACTTC
CASSKVCGGGNEQYF
>TRBV5-1|TRBD2|TRBJ2-2|.
TGCGCCAGCAGCCCGACTAGCGTAAACACCGGGGAGCTGTTTTTT
CASSPTSVNTGELFF
>TRBV2|TRBD2|TRBJ2-1|.
TGTGCCAGCAGTACACGTAGCGGGCAATACAATGAGCAGTTCTTC
CASSTRSGQYNEQFF
>TRBV5-1|TRBD1|TRBJ1-1|few
TGCGCCAGCAGCTTGGGACAGGGGGCAACCGAAGCTTTCTTT
CASSLGQGATEAFF